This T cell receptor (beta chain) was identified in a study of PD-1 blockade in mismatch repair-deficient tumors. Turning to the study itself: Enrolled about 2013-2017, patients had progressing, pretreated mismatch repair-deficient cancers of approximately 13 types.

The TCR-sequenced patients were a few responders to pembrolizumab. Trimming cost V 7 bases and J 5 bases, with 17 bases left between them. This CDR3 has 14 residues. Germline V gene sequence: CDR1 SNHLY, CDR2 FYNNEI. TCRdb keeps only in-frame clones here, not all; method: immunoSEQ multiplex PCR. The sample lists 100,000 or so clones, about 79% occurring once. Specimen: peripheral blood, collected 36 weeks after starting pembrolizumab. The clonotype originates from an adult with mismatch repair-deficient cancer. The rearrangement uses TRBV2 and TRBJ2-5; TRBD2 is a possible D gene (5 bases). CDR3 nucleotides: TGTGCCAGCACTTTCAGCGGACCCACGGAGACCCAGTACTTC. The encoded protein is CASTFSGPTETQYF. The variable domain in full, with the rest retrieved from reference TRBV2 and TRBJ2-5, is EPEVTQTPSHQVTQMGQEVILRCVPISNHLYFYWYRQILGQKVEFLVSFYNNEISEKSEIFDDQFSVERPDGSNFTLKIRSTKLEDSAMYFCASTFSGPTETQYFGPGTRLLVL.